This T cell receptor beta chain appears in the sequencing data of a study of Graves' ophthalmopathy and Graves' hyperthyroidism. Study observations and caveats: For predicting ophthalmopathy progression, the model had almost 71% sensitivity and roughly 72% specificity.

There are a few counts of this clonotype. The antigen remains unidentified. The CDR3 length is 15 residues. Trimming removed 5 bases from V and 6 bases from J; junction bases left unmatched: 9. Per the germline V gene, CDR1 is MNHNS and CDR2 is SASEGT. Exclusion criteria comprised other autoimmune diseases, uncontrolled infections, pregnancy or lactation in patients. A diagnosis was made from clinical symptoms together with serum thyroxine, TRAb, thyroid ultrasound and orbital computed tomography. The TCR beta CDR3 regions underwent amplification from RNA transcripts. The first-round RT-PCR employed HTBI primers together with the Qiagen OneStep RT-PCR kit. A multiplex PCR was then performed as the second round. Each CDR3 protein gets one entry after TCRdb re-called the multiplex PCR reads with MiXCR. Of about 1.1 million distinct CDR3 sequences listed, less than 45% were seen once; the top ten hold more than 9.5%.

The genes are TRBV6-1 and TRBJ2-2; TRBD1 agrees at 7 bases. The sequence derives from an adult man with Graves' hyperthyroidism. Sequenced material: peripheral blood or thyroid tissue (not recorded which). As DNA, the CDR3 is TGTGCCAGCAGTTCCGACCCAGACAGGGCCGGGGAGCTGTTTTTT. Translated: CASSSDPDRAGELFF.